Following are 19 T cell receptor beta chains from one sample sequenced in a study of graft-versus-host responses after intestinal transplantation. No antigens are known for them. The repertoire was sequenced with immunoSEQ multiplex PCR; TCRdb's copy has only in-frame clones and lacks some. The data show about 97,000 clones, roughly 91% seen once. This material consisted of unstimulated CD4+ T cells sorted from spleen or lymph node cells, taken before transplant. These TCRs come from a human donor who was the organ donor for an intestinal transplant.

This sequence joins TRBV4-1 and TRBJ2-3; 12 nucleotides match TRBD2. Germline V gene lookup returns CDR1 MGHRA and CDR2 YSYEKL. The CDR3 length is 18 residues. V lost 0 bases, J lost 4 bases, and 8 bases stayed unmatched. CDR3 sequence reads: CASSQERSASGGADTQYF. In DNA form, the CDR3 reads TGCGCCAGCAGCCAAGAGCGGTCGGCTAGCGGGGGGGCAGATACGCAGTATTTT.

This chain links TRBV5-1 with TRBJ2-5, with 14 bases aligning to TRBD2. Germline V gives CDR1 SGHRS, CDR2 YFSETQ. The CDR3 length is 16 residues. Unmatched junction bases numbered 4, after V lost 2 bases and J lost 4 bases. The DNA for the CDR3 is TGCGCCAGCAGCTTTGGACTAGCGGGGGGACGAGAGACCCAGTACTTC. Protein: CASSFGLAGGRETQYF. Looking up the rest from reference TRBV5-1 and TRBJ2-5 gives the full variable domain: KAGVTQTPRYLIKTRGQQVTLSCSPISGHRSVSWYQQTPGQGLQFLFEYFSETQRNKGNFPGRFSGRQFSNSRSEMNVSTLELGDSALYLCASSFGLAGGRETQYFGPGTRLLVL.

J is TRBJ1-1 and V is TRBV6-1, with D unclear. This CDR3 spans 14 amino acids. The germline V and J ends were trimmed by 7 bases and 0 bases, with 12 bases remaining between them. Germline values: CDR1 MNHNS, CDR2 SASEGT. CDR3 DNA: TGTGCCAGCAAGGTAGCCGGCCTGAACACTGAAGCTTTCTTT. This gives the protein CASKVAGLNTEAFF.

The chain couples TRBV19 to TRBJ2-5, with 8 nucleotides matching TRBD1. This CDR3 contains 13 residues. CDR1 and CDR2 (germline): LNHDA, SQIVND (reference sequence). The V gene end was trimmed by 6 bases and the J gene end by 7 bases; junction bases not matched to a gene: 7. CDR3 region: CASSPDRGGTQYF. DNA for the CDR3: TGTGCCAGTAGCCCTGACAGGGGTGGGACCCAGTACTTC.

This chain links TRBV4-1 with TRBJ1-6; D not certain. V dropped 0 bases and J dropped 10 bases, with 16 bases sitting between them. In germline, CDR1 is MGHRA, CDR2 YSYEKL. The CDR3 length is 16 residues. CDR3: CASSQETGSAWSPLHF. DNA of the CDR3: TGCGCCAGCAGCCAAGAAACTGGGAGCGCTTGGTCACCCCTCCACTTT.

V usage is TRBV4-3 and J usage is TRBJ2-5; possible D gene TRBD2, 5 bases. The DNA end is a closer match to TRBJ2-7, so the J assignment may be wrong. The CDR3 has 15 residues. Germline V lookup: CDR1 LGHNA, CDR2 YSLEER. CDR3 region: CASSQEVRGNYEQYF. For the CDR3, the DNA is TGCGCCAGCAGCCAAGAGGTCCGGGGAAATTACGAGCAGTACTTC.

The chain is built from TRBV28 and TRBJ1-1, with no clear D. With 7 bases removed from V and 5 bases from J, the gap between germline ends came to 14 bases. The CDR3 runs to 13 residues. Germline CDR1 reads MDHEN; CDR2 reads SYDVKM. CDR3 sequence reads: CASNLPGRTEAFF. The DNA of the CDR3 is TGTGCCAGCAACCTTCCGGGGAGGACTGAAGCTTTCTTT.

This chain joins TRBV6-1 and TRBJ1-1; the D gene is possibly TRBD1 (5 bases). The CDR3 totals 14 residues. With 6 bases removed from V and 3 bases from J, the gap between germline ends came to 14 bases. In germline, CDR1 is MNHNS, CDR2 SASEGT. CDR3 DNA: TGTGCCAGCAGGGGATGGGGGGGAGACACTGAAGCTTTCTTT. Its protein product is CASRGWGGDTEAFF.

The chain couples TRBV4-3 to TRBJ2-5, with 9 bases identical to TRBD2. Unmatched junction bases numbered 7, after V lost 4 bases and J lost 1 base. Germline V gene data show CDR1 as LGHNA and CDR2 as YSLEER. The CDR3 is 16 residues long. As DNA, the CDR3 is TGCGCCAGCAGCCCTAGGCGGGGGGGATCCCAAGAGACCCAGTACTTC. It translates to CASSPRRGGSQETQYF.

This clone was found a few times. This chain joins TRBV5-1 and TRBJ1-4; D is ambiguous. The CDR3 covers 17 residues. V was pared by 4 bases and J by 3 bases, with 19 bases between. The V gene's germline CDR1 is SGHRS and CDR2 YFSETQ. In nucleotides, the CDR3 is TGCGCCAGCAGCGGAAGGCCAGCCCTGGGCTCTAATGAAAAACTGTTTTTT. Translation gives CASSGRPALGSNEKLFF.

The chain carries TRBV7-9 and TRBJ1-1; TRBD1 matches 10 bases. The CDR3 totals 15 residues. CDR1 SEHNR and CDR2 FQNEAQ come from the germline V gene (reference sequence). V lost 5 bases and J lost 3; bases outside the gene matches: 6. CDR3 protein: CASSPWDRGDTEAFF. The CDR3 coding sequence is TGTGCCAGCAGCCCTTGGGACAGGGGCGACACTGAAGCTTTCTTT.

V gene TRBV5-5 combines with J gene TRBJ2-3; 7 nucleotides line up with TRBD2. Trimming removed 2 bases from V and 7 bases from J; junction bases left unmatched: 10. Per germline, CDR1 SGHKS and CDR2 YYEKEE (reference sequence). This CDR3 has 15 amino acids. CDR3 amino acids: CASSFGSGAENTQYF. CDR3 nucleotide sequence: TGTGCCAGCAGCTTCGGAAGCGGGGCCGAGAATACGCAGTATTTT.

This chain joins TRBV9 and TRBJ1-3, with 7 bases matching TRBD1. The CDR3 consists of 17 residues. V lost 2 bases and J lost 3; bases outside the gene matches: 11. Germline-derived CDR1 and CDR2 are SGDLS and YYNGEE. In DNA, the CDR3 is TGTGCCAGCAGCGTTAGCCACAGGGGCCGCCTTGGAAACACCATATATTTT. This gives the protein CASSVSHRGRLGNTIYF.

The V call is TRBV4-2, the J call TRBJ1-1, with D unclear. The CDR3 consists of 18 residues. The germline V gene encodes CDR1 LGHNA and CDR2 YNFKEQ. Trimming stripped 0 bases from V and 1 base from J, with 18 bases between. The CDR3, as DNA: TGTGCCAGCAGCCAAGAAAGCCAGGCTCCAATGGGGAACACTGAAGCTTTCTTT. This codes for CASSQESQAPMGNTEAFF.

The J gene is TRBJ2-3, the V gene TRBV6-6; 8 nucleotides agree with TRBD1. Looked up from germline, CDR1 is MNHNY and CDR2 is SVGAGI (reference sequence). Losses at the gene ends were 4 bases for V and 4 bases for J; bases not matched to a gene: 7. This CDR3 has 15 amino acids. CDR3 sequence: CASSSQGGGADTQYF. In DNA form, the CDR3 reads TGTGCCAGCAGTTCACAGGGGGGTGGCGCAGATACGCAGTATTTT.

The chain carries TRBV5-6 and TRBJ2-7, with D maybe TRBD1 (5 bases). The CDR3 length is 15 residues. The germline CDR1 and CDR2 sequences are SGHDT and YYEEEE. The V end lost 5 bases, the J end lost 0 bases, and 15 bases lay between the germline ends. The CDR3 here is CASRVLAGRSYEQYF. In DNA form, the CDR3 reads TGTGCCAGCAGGGTGTTGGCAGGGCGCTCCTACGAGCAGTACTTC. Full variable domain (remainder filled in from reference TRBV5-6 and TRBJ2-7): DAGVTQSPTHLIKTRGQQVTLRCSPKSGHDTVSWYQQALGQGPQFIFQYYEEEERQRGNFPDRFSGHQFPNYSSELNVNALLLGDSALYLCASRVLAGRSYEQYFGPGTRLTVT.

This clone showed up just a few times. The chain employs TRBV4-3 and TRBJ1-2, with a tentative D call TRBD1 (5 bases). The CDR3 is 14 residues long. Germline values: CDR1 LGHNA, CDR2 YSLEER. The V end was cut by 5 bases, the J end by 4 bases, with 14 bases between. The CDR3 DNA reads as TGCGCCAGCAGCGGGGCCGACAGATCCTATGGCTACACCTTC. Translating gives CASSGADRSYGYTF.

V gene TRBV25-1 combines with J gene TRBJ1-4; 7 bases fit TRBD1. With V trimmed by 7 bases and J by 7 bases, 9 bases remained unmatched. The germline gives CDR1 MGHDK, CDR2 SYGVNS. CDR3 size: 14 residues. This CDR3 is CASNHDRDGEKLFF. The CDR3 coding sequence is TGTGCCAGCAACCACGACAGGGATGGTGAAAAACTGTTTTTT. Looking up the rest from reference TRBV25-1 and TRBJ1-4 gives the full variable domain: EADIYQTPRYLVIGTGKKITLECSQTMGHDKMYWYQQDPGMELHLIHYSYGVNSTEKGDLSSESTVSRIRTEHFPLTLESARPSHTSQYLCASNHDRDGEKLFFGSGTQLSVL.

The CDR3 here is CASSSSTTGSYGYTF. CDR3 coding DNA: TGTGCCAGCAGCTCATCTACGACAGGGTCCTATGGCTACACCTTC. The rearrangement joins TRBV7-3 to TRBJ1-2; 7 bases match TRBD1. Germline V gene data show CDR1 as SGHTA and CDR2 as FQGTGA. The CDR3 consists of 15 residues. V was clipped by 4 bases and J by 4 bases; unmatched bases: 9.